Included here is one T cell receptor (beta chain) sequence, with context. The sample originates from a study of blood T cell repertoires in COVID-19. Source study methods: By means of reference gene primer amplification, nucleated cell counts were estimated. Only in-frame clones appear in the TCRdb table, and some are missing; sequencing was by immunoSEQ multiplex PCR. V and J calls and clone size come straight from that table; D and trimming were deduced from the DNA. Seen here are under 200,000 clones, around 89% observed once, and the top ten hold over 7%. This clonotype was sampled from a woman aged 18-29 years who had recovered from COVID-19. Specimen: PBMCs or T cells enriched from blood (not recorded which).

CDR3 in amino acids: CASSLSGQTNTEAFF. In DNA, the CDR3 is TGTGCCAGCAGCTTATCGGGACAGACGAACACTGAAGCTTTCTTT. This chain links TRBV7-6 with TRBJ1-1, with TRBD1 matching 7 bases. The V gene end was trimmed by 2 bases and the J gene end by 1 base; junction bases not matched to a gene: 4. Germline CDR1 SGHVS, CDR2 FNYEAQ. This CDR3 has 15 residues.